Listed below are T cell receptor beta chains from one sample, sequenced in a study of a mutant IDH1 vaccine in newly diagnosed glioma. TCRdb keeps only in-frame clones here, not all; method: immunoSEQ multiplex PCR. The sample contains about 59,000 clones, about four fifths of which appear only once. These receptors have no identified antigens. The sequenced sample was PBMCs, obtained from a glioma patient whose treatment included an IDH1 peptide vaccine. The receptors here all came from a man aged 25-40 years with glioma. Both conserved end residues are part of each CDR3. The order of the fields is D gene, J gene, clone size, V gene, CDR3 DNA, CDR3 protein. The D gene is left open where the match is weak. Not all rows give a size; the values are once, few, many and, for expanded clones, a class.

>-|TRBJ2-5|-|TRBV7-2
TGTGCCAGCAGCTTAGAACCAGGGTGGAACAAAGAGACCCAGTACTTC
CASSLEPGWNKETQYF
>-|TRBJ2-7|-|TRBV4-1
TGCGCCAGCAGCCAAGATCCCGGTGCAGGAAACTACGAGCAGTACTTC
CASSQDPGAGNYEQYF
>-|TRBJ1-1|-|TRBV29-1
TGCAGCGCCAGGGCCATGAACACTGAAGCTTTCTTT
CSARAMNTEAFF
>TRBD2|TRBJ2-7|-|TRBV7-2
TGTGCCAGCAGCGCTACAGCGGGGTCTTTTGTATACGAGCAGTACTTC
CASSATAGSFVYEQYF
>-|TRBJ2-6|few|TRBV18
TGTGCCAGCTCACCGGGACCCCGCTCTGGGGCCAACGTCCTGACTTTC
CASSPGPRSGANVLTF
>-|TRBJ1-5|-|TRBV12-5
TGTGCTAGTGGTTTATCAGGGGATAGTCAGCCCCAGCATTTT
CASGLSGDSQPQHF
>TRBD1|TRBJ2-3|-|TRBV19
TGTGCCAGTAGTCCACGTTCGGGACAGAGGATCACAGATACGCAGTATTTT
CASSPRSGQRITDTQYF
>TRBD2|TRBJ2-1|once|TRBV29-1
TGCAGCGTTAAAACCAGCGGGGGTAGTGGGTCCTACAATGAGCAGTTCTTC
CSVKTSGGSGSYNEQFF
>-|TRBJ2-7|-|TRBV7-2
TGTGCCAGCAGCTTTCGGCGGAACTCCTACGAGCAGTACTTC
CASSFRRNSYEQYF
>-|TRBJ1-2|-|TRBV5-1
TGCGCCAGCAGTTATGGGGGCAGTAACTATGGCTACACCTTC
CASSYGGSNYGYTF
>TRBD1|TRBJ2-1|-|TRBV5-5
TGTGCCAGCAGCTCTATCAGGGGGCTAGGGGCTAGGTCCTACAATGAGCAGTTCTTC
CASSSIRGLGARSYNEQFF
>TRBD1|TRBJ1-1|-|TRBV12-5
TGTGCTAGTGGCAAGTCTATTGGACAGGGGAACACTGAAGCTTTCTTT
CASGKSIGQGNTEAFF
>-|TRBJ1-1|-|TRBV28
TGTGCCAGCAAGGAGGGGGGTGGCACTGAAGCTTTCTTT
CASKEGGGTEAFF
>-|TRBJ1-1|-|TRBV27
TGTGCCAGCAGTCTAGAGGGGGTTTGGACTGAAGCTTTCTTT
CASSLEGVWTEAFF
>TRBD1|TRBJ2-1|-|TRBV7-2
TGTGCCAAAGACAGGGGGGGGATCAATGAGCAGTTCTTC
CAKDRGGINEQFF
>-|TRBJ2-1|-|TRBV9
TGTGCCAGCAGCGTAGCGCCAGGGGTGTACAATGAGCAGTTCTTC
CASSVAPGVYNEQFF
>TRBD1|TRBJ2-2|-|TRBV18
TGTGCCAGCTCACCCCGACAGGGGTCCGGGGAGCTGTTTTTT
CASSPRQGSGELFF
>-|TRBJ1-2|-|TRBV28
TGTGCCAGCAGTTTGTCATATGGCTACACCTTC
CASSLSYGYTF
>-|TRBJ2-2|-|TRBV7-9
TGTGCCAGCAGCTTAGCTGGGGCCGACGCCGGGGAGCTGTTTTTT
CASSLAGADAGELFF
>-|TRBJ2-5|-|TRBV5-1
TGCGCCAGCAGATACCTTCAGTGGGGAGAGGAGACCCAGTACTTC
CASRYLQWGEETQYF
>TRBD1|TRBJ2-2|-|TRBV6-1
TGTGCCAGCAGTCGGGACAGGACCGGGGAGCTGTTTTTT
CASSRDRTGELFF
>-|TRBJ1-1|few|TRBV6-5
TGTGCCAGCAGTTACTCCCCCTCTGGGGACACTGAAGCTTTCTTT
CASSYSPSGDTEAFF
>-|TRBJ1-6|-|TRBV27
TGTGCCAGCAGTTTATTACCGAGCTCCTATAATTCACCCCTCCACTTT
CASSLLPSSYNSPLHF
>TRBD2|TRBJ2-1|-|TRBV6-4
TGTGCCAGCAGTGTTTCACTAGCGGTTTACAATGAGCAGTTCTTC
CASSVSLAVYNEQFF
>-|TRBJ2-7|-|TRBV5-1
TGCGCCAGCAGCTTGGCCGCAGGAACCTCCTACGAGCAGTACTTC
CASSLAAGTSYEQYF
>-|TRBJ1-5|-|TRBV6-6
TGTGCCAGCACCCTCGGCAGCAATCAGCCCCAGCATTTT
CASTLGSNQPQHF
>-|TRBJ1-2|-|TRBV6-5
TGTGCCAGCAGTTACCGCGGACGGGACAACTATGGCTACACCTTC
CASSYRGRDNYGYTF
>-|TRBJ2-5|-|TRBV4-1
TGCGCCAGCAGCCAAGAAGGGGGGCCCACCCGGGAGCAGTACTTC
CASSQEGGPTREQYF
>-|TRBJ1-1|few|TRBV6-6
TGTGCCAGCAGGGATGTGGCCTTCTATGAAGCTTTCTTT
CASRDVAFYEAFF
>-|TRBJ1-3|-|TRBV7-9
TGTGCCAGCAGCTTGGCAGGGCAGGGCGGAAACACCATATATTTT
CASSLAGQGGNTIYF
>-|TRBJ2-3|-|TRBV28
TGTGCCAGCAGTTTATTGGGGGATACTAGCACAGATACGCAGTATTTT
CASSLLGDTSTDTQYF
>-|TRBJ2-5|-|TRBV5-1
TGCGCCAGCAGCACCGGACGAGGAACTCAAGAGACCCAGTACTTC
CASSTGRGTQETQYF
>TRBD2|TRBJ2-3|-|TRBV9
TGTGCCAGCAGCGCCCCACTAGCGGGGGGGCCAGAAGCAGATACGCAGTATTTT
CASSAPLAGGPEADTQYF
>TRBD1|TRBJ2-7|-|TRBV30
TGTGCCTGGAGTGTTGGGGGACAGGATGGCCACGAGCAGTACTTC
CAWSVGGQDGHEQYF
>TRBD1|TRBJ1-1|-|TRBV14
TGTGCCAGCAGCCCAAAAATGATTCCGGGACAGGGGATTGAAGCTTTCTTT
CASSPKMIPGQGIEAFF
>-|TRBJ1-2|-|TRBV5-4
TGTGCCAGCAGCTTGGCGCAGGGTGTAAGCGGCTACACCTTC
CASSLAQGVSGYTF
>-|TRBJ1-2|-|TRBV4-2
TGTGCCAGCAGCCCACAGACAGGTTTTAACTATGGCTACACCTTC
CASSPQTGFNYGYTF
>TRBD1|TRBJ2-2|-|TRBV5-4
TGTGCCAGCAGCCCCCGGGACAGGGGTAACACCGGGGAGCTGTTTTTT
CASSPRDRGNTGELFF
>-|TRBJ2-4|-|TRBV30
TGTGCCTGGGGATTGGGGCCGGGCAACATTCAGTACTTC
CAWGLGPGNIQYF
>-|TRBJ1-5|-|TRBV10-3
TGTGCCATCAGTGAAAGGGATAGCAATCAGCCCCAGCATTTT
CAISERDSNQPQHF
>-|TRBJ1-1|-|TRBV18
TGTGCCAGCTCAAATGGGGGTATGGGGAGCACTGAAGCTTTCTTT
CASSNGGMGSTEAFF
>TRBD2|TRBJ2-3|-|TRBV4-2
TGTGCCAGCAGCCAAGATGTATCGGGGGGGCCAGATACGCAGTATTTT
CASSQDVSGGPDTQYF
>TRBD1|TRBJ1-3|once|TRBV2
TGTGCCAGCAGTGGACAGGGGGAGGCGAACACCATATATTTT
CASSGQGEANTIYF
>-|TRBJ1-5|-|TRBV19
TGTGCCAGTAGGAGCCGGGAAACCCAGCCCCAGCATTTT
CASRSRETQPQHF
>TRBD1|TRBJ1-1|few|TRBV9
TGTGCCAGCAGCGAGGGACAGGGGACTGAAGCTTTCTTT
CASSEGQGTEAFF
>TRBD1|TRBJ2-7|-|TRBV5-1
TGCGCCAGCAGCTTATCGACAGGGGCATCCTACGAGCAGTACTTC
CASSLSTGASYEQYF
>-|TRBJ1-2|-|TRBV5-8
TGTGCCAGCACCCTGGGGACTCGTCGGGTTTGGGAGAAATCGCGAGGCTACACCTTC
CASTLGTRRVWEKSRGYTF
>-|TRBJ2-7|-|TRBV15
TGTGCCACCAGCACAACGGTAGGGTCCTACGAGCAGTACTTC
CATSTTVGSYEQYF
>-|TRBJ1-5|-|TRBV28
TGTGCCAGCAGTTGGGTCCATCAGCCCCAGCATTTT
CASSWVHQPQHF
>TRBD1|TRBJ1-1|-|TRBV6-1
TGTGCCAGCAGAGCCCTGACAGGGGGGAACACTGAAGCTTTCTTT
CASRALTGGNTEAFF
>-|TRBJ1-2|-|TRBV19
TGTGCCAGTAGCGCCTACGGGAGTAACTATGGCTACACCTTC
CASSAYGSNYGYTF
>TRBD1|TRBJ1-2|-|TRBV7-9
TGTGCCAGCAGCCCGTACGTGGGGGACAGTCCTAGAGGCTACACCTTC
CASSPYVGDSPRGYTF
>-|TRBJ1-1|few|TRBV2
TGTGCCAGCAGTTCGACACACACTGAAGCTTTCTTT
CASSSTHTEAFF